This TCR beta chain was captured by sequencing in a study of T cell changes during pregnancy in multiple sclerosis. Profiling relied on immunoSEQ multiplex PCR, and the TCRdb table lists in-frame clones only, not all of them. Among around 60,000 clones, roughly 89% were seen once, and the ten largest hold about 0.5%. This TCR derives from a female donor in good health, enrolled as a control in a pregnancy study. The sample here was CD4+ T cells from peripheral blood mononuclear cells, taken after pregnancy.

CDR3: CASSKEDSYQPQHF. In DNA, the CDR3 is TGTGCCAGCAGTAAGGAAGACAGTTATCAGCCCCAGCATTTT. The chain joins TRBV6-6 to TRBJ1-5; possibly TRBD1 for D (5 bases). Germline CDR1 and CDR2: MNHNY and SVGAGI (reference sequence). The length of the CDR3 is 14 residues. V lost 5 bases and J lost 5, with 13 bases in between.